This T cell receptor beta chain was found in a study of blood T cell repertoires in COVID-19. About the study: Samples of COVID-19 (acute and convalescent) were obtained from the United States, Italy and Spain. Nucleic acid was either cDNA or gDNA, and it came from T cells, B-cell-depleted T cells, or PBMCs.

The CDR3 covers 15 residues. Losses at the gene ends were 6 bases for V and 7 bases for J; bases not matched to a gene: 9. Germline loops: CDR1 MGHDK, CDR2 SYGVNS. The authors' processing: Reference gene primers were amplified, and this amplification served to estimate nucleated cell counts. Generated by immunoSEQ multiplex PCR, the TCRdb table keeps only in-frame clones and is missing some. That table supplies the V and J calls and clone size; D and trimming were determined from the DNA. The table records 250,000 or so clones, roughly 84% of them present only once. Recovery among Cohort 3 donors was established by two negative PCRs, clearance, or symptom resolution.

The sequenced material came from PBMCs or T cells enriched from blood (not recorded which). The chain couples TRBV25-1 to TRBJ2-1; TRBD2 aligns across 10 bases. The sequence was collected from a man in his fifties or sixties who had recovered from COVID-19. The CDR3, as DNA: TGTGCCAGCAGGGTAGCGGGAGGACCCTCGAATGAGCAGTTCTTC. It codes for CASRVAGGPSNEQFF.